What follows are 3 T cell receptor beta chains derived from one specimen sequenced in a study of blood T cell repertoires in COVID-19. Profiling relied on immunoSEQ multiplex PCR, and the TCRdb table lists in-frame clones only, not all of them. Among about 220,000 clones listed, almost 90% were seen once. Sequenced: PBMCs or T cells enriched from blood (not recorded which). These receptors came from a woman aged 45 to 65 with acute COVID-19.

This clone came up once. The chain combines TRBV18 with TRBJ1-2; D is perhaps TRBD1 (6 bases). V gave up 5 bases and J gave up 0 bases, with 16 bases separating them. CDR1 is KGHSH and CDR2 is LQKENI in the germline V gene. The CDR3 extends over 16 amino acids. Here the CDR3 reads CASSRADSPTNYGYTF. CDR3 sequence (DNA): TGTGCCAGCTCAAGGGCGGACAGTCCGACTAACTATGGCTACACCTTC.

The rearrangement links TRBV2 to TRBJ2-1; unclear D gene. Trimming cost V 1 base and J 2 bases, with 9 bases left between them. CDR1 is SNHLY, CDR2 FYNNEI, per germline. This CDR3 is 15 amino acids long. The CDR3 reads CASSEGQVAYNEQFF. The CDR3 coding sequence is TGTGCCAGCAGTGAAGGGCAGGTGGCCTACAATGAGCAGTTCTTC.

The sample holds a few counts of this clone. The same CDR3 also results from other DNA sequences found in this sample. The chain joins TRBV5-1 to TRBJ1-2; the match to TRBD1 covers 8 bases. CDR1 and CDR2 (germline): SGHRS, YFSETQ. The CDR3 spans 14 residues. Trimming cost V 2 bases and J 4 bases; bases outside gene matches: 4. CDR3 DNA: TGCGCCAGCAGCTTAACAGGGGGAGGCTATGGCTACACCTTC. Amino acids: CASSLTGGGYGYTF. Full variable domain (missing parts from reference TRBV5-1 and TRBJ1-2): KAGVTQTPRYLIKTRGQQVTLSCSPISGHRSVSWYQQTPGQGLQFLFEYFSETQRNKGNFPGRFSGRQFSNSRSEMNVSTLELGDSALYLCASSLTGGGYGYTFGSGTRLTVV.